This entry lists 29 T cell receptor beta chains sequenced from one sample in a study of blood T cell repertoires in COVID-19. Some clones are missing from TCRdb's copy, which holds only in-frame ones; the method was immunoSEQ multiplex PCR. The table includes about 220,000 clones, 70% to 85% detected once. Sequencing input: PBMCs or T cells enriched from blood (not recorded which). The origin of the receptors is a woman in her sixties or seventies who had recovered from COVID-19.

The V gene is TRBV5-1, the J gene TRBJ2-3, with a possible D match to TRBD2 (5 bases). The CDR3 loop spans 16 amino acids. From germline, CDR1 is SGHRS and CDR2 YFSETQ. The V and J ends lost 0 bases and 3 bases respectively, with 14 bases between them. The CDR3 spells CASSLGTGGGTDTQYF. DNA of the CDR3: TGCGCCAGCAGCTTGGGAACGGGTGGCGGGACAGATACGCAGTATTTT.

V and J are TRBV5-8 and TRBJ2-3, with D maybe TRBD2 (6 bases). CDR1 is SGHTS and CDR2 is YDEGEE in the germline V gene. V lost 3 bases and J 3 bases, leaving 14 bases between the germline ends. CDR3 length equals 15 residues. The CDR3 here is CASSSPGVGTDTQYF. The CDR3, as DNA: TGTGCCAGCAGCTCCCCGGGGGTCGGTACAGATACGCAGTATTTT.

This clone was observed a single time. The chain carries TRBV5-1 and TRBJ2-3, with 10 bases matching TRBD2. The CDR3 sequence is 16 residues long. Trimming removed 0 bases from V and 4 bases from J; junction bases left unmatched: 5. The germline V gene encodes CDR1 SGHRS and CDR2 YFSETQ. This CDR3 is CASSLVASGSPDTQYF. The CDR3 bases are TGCGCCAGCAGCTTGGTGGCTAGCGGGAGCCCAGATACGCAGTATTTT. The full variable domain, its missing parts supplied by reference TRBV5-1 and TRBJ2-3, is KAGVTQTPRYLIKTRGQQVTLSCSPISGHRSVSWYQQTPGQGLQFLFEYFSETQRNKGNFPGRFSGRQFSNSRSEMNVSTLELGDSALYLCASSLVASGSPDTQYFGPGTRLTVL.

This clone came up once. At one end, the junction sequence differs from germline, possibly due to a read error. CDR3 loop: CVSSFRTGRTQYF. The CDR3 nucleotides are TGTGTCAGCAGTTTCCGGACAGGTCGAACGCAGTATTTT. The chain couples TRBV6-2 or TRBV6-3 to TRBJ2-3; 7 nucleotides match TRBD1. In germline, CDR1 is MNHEY, CDR2 SVGEGT. This CDR3 comprises 13 residues.

CDR3 region: CASSALAGGHNEQFF. CDR3 nucleotides: TGTGCCAGCAGCGCTCTAGCGGGAGGTCACAATGAGCAGTTCTTC. The V and J genes are TRBV7-7 and TRBJ2-1, with TRBD2 identical over 11 bases. Trimming at V came to 5 bases and at J to 5 bases, leaving 5 bases not matched to a gene. This CDR3 contains 15 residues. The germline gives CDR1 SSHAT, CDR2 FNYEAQ (reference sequence).

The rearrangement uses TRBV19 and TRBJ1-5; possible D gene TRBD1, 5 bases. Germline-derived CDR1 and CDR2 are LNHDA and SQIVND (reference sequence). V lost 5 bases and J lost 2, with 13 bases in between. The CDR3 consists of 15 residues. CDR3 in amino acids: CASSGAPGGNQPQHF. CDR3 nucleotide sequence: TGTGCCAGTAGTGGGGCCCCGGGGGGCAATCAGCCCCAGCATTTT.

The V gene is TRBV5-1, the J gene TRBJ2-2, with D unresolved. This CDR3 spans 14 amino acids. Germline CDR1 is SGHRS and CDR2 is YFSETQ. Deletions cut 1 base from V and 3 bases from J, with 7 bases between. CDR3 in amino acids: CASSLPYHTGELFF. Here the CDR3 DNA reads TGCGCCAGCAGCTTGCCTTATCACACCGGGGAGCTGTTTTTT.

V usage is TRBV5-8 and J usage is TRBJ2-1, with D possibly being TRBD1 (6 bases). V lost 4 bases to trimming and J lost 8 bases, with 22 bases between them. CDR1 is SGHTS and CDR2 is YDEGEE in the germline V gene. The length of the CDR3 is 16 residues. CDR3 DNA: TGTGCCAGCAGCCTAGGACAGTCTATGGGCTTGGATGAGCAGTTCTTC. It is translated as CASSLGQSMGLDEQFF.

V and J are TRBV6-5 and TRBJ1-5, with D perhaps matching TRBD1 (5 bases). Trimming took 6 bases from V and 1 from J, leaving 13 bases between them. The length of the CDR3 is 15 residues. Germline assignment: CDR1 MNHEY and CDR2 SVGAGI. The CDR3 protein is CASRPGTRSNQPQHF. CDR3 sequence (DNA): TGTGCCAGCAGACCCGGGACTCGGAGCAATCAGCCCCAGCATTTT.

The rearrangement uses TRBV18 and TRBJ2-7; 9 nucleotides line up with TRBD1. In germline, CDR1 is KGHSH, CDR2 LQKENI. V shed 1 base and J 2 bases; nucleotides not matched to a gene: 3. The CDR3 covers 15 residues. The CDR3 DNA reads TGTGCCAGCTCACCACGGGACAGGGAAACCTACGAGCAGTACTTC. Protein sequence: CASSPRDRETYEQYF.

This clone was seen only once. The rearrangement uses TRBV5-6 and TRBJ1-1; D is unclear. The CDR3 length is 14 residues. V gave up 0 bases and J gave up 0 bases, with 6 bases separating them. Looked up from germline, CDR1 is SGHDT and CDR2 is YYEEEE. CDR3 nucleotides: TGTGCCAGCAGCTTGGTGTACATGAACACTGAAGCTTTCTTT. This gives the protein CASSLVYMNTEAFF.

The CDR3 DNA follows: TGTGCCAGCAGCCTAAGTTGGGGGGGGGATCAGCCCCAGCATTTT. Amino acids: CASSLSWGGDQPQHF. The V and J genes are TRBV4-2 and TRBJ1-5; maybe TRBD1 (5 bases). The CDR3 covers 15 residues. Trimming removed 4 bases at V and 5 bases at J, with 15 bases between. Germline V gene sequence: CDR1 LGHNA, CDR2 YNFKEQ.

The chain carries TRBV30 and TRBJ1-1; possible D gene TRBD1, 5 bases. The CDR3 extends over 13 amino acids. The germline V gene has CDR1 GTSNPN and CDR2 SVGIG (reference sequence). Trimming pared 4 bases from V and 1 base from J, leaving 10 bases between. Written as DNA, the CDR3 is TGTGCCTGGACGCAAACAGGGAACACTGAAGCTTTCTTT. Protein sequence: CAWTQTGNTEAFF.

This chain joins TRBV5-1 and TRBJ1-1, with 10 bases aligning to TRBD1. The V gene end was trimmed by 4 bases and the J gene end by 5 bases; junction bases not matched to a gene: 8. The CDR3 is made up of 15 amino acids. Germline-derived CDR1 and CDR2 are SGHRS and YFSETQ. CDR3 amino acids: CASSNRTGGRTEAFF. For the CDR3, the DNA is TGCGCCAGCAGCAACCGGACAGGGGGACGGACTGAAGCTTTCTTT.

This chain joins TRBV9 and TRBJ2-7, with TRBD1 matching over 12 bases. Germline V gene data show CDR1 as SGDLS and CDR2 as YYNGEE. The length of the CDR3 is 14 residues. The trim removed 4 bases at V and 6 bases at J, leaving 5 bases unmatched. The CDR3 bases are TGTGCCAGCAGCCCGGGACAGGGGGCCTTCGAGCAGTACTTC. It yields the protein CASSPGQGAFEQYF.

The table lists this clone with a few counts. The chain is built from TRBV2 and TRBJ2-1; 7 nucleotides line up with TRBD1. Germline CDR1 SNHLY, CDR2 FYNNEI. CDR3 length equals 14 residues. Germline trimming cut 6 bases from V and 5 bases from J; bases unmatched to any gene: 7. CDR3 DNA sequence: TGTGCCAGCAGAGACAGGGTGTCCGACAATGAGCAGTTCTTC. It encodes CASRDRVSDNEQFF.

CDR3 sequence reads: CASSSLAGAEAFF. Here the CDR3 DNA reads TGTGCCAGCAGCTCTTTAGCCGGGGCTGAAGCTTTCTTT. The chain uses TRBV7-2 and TRBJ1-1; D not certain. This CDR3 region has 13 residues. CDR1 and CDR2 (germline): SGHTA, FQGNSA. V lost 4 bases and J lost 6, with 12 bases in between.

The DNA for the CDR3 is TGTGCCAGCAGCTTAGTGGGGACTAGCGAAGAGACCCAGTACTTC. This sequence encodes CASSLVGTSEETQYF. The J gene is TRBJ2-5, the V gene TRBV11-1; TRBD2 matches at 10 bases. Germline CDR1 reads SGHAT; CDR2 reads FQDESV (reference sequence). The CDR3 is 15 residues long. Unmatched junction bases numbered 2, after V lost 1 base and J lost 3 bases. The full variable domain, with the rest looked up from reference TRBV11-1 and TRBJ2-5, is EAEVAQSPRYKITEKSQAVAFWCDPISGHATLYWYRQILGQGPELLVQFQDESVVDDSQLPKDRFSAERLKGVDSTLKIQPAELGDSAMYLCASSLVGTSEETQYFGPGTRLLVL.

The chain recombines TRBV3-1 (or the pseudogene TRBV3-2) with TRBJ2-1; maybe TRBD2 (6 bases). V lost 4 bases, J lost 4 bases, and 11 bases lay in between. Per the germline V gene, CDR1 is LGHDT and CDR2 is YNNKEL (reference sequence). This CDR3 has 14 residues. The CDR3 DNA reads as TGTGCCAGCAGCCCCGGGACTGGGTACAATGAGCAGTTCTTC. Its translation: CASSPGTGYNEQFF.

The CDR3 sequence is CASSSNSLDRDLYGYTF. The CDR3 coding sequence is TGTGCCAGCAGTTCAAATTCCTTAGACAGGGACCTCTATGGCTACACCTTC. V and J are TRBV27 and TRBJ1-2, with 7 bases matching TRBD1. This CDR3 spans 17 amino acids. J lost 4 bases, V lost 4 bases, and 15 bases had no gene match. Germline V gene sequence: CDR1 MNHEY, CDR2 SMNVEV (reference sequence).

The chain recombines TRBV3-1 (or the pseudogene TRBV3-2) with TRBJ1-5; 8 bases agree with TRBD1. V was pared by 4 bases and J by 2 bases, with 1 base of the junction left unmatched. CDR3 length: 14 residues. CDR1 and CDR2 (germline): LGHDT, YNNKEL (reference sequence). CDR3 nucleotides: TGTGCCAGCAGCCCACAGGGGGGCAATCAGCCCCAGCATTTT. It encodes CASSPQGGNQPQHF.

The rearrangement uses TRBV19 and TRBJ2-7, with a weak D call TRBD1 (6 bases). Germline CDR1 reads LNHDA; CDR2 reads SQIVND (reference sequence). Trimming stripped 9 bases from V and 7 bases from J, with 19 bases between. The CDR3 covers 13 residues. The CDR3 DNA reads TGTGCCAGCGGTAGGGACATTTTTGGGGAGCAGTACTTC. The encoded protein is CASGRDIFGEQYF.

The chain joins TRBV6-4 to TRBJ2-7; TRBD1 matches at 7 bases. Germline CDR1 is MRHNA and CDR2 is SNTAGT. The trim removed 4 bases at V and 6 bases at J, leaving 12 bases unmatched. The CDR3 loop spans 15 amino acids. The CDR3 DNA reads TGTGCCAGCAGTGGGGTGGCAGGGGGAATTTCCGAGCAGTACTTC. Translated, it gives CASSGVAGGISEQYF.

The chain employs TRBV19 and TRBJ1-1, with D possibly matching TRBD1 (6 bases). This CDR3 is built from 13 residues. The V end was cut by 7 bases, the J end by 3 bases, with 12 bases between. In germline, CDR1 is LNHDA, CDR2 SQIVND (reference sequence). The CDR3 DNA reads TGTGCCAGTAACCCGGACAGAGACACTGAAGCTTTCTTT. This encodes CASNPDRDTEAFF.

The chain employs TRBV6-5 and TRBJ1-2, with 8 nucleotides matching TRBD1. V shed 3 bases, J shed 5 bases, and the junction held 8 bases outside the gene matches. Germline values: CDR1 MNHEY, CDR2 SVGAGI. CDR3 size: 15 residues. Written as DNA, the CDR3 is TGTGCCAGCAGTTATTCAGACAGGGGCCGATATGGCTACACCTTC. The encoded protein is CASSYSDRGRYGYTF.

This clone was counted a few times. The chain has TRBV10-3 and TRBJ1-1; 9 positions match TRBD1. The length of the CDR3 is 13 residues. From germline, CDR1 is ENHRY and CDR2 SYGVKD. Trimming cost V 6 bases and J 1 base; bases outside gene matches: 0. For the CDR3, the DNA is TGTGCCATCAGGGACAGGGGGAACACTGAAGCTTTCTTT. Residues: CAIRDRGNTEAFF.

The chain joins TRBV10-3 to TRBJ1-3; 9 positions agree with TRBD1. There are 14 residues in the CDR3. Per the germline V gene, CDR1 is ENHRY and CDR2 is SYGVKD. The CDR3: CAGTGTGIGNTIYF. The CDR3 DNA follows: TGTGCGGGGACCGGGACAGGGATAGGAAACACCATATATTTT.

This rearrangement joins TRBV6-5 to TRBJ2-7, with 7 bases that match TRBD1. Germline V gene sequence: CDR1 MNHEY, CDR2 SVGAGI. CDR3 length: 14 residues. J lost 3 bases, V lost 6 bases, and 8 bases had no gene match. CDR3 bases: TGTGCCAGCAGCCATCGACAGGGTCACTACGAGCAGTACTTC. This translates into CASSHRQGHYEQYF.

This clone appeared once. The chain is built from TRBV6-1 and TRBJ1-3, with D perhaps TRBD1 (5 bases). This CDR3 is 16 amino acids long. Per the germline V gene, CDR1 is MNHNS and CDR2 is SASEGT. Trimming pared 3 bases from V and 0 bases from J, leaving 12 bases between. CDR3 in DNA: TGTGCCAGCAGTGACGGGTACAGGTACTCTGGAAACACCATATATTTT. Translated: CASSDGYRYSGNTIYF.